This note documents a single T cell receptor (beta chain) sequence. The entry originates in a study of T cell changes during pregnancy in multiple sclerosis. Germline trimming cut 3 bases from V and 5 bases from J; bases unmatched to any gene: 9. This CDR3 is 17 amino acids long. Per the germline V gene, CDR1 is MNHNS and CDR2 is SASEGT. Sequenced by immunoSEQ multiplex PCR; TCRdb stores in-frame clones only, minus some. The repertoire holds tens of thousands of clones, with roughly nine tenths as singletons. The starting material was CD8+ T cells from peripheral blood mononuclear cells, obtained in the second trimester of pregnancy. The V call is TRBV6-1, the J call TRBJ2-3; 12 bases match TRBD2. This sequence was found in a female donor with multiple sclerosis, enrolled in a pregnancy study. DNA of the CDR3: TGTGCCAGCAGTGAGTCTCTAGCGGGGGGGCAGCAAGATACGCAGTATTTT. It is translated as CASSESLAGGQQDTQYF.